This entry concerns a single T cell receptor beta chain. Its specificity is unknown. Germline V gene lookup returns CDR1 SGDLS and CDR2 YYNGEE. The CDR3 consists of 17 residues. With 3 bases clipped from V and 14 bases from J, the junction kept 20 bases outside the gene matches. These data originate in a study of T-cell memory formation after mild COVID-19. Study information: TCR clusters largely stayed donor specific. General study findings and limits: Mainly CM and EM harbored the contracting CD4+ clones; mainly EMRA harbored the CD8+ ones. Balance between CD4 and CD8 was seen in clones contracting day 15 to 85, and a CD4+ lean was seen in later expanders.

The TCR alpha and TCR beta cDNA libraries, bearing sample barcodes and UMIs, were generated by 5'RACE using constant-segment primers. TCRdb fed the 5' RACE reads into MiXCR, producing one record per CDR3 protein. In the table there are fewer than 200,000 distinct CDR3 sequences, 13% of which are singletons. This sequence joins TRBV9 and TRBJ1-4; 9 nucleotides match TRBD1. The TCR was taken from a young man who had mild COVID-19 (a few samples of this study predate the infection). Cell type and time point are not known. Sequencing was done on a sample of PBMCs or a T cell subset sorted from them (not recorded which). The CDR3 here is CASSDSLLGTGPSRLFF. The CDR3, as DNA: TGTGCCAGCAGCGATTCCCTTCTTGGGACAGGGCCCTCACGCCTGTTTTTT.